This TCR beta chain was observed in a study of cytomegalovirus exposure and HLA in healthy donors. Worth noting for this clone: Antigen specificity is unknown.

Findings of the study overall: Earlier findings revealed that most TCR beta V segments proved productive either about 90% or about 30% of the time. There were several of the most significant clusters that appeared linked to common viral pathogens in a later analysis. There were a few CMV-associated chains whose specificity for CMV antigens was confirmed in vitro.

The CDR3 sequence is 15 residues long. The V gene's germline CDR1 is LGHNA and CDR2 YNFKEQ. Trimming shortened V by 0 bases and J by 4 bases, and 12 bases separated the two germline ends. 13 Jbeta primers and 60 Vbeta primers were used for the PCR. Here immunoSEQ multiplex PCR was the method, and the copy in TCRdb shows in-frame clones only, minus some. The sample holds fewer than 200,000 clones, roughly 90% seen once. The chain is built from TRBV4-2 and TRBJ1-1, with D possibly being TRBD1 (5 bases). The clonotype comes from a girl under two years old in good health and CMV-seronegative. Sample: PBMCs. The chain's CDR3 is CASSQEGSGGTEAFF. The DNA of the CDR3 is TGTGCCAGCAGCCAAGAAGGTTCCGGGGGCACTGAAGCTTTCTTT.